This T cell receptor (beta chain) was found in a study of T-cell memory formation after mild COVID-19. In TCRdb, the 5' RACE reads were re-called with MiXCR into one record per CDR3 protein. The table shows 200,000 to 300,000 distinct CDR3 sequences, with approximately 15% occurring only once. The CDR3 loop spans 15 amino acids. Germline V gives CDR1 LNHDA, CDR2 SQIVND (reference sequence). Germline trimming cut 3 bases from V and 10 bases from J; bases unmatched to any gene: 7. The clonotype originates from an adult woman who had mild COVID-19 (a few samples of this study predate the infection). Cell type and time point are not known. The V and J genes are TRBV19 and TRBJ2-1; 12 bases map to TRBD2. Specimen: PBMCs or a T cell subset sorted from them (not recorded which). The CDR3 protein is CASSMLAGGGKEQFF. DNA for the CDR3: TGTGCCAGTAGTATGCTAGCGGGAGGGGGCAAGGAGCAGTTCTTC.